This T cell receptor (beta chain) derives from a study of blood T cell repertoires in COVID-19. Study as a whole: The analysed material was cDNA or gDNA that came from T cells, B-cell-depleted T cells, or PBMCs.

CDR1 and CDR2 (germline): MDHEN, SYDVKM. This CDR3 is 14 amino acids long. V lost 3 bases and J 6 bases, leaving 12 bases between the germline ends. Here immunoSEQ multiplex PCR was the method, and the copy in TCRdb shows in-frame clones only, minus some. This table has 50,000 to 75,000 clones, 81% appearing once. This clone is a singleton in its sample. This TCR was recovered from a woman aged 80 or over with active or convalescent COVID-19. The rearrangement joins TRBV28 to TRBJ1-5; D might be TRBD1 (5 bases). The sequenced sample consisted of peripheral blood. CDR3 in DNA: TGTGCCAGCAGTTTTAGCGCGGGGGGTCAGCCCCAGCATTTT. Its translation is CASSFSAGGQPQHF.